This TCR beta chain was recovered during a study of early stage breast cancer tumors. About the study: ER+/PR+/HER2- status applied to about 75% of the 16 invasive breast tumors.

General study points: Tumors had roughly 2.4-fold higher T cell density and higher clonality than adjacent normal breast tissue.

Regarding this clone: Its antigen remains unidentified.

Data came from immunoSEQ multiplex PCR; TCRdb stores just in-frame clones and leaves some out. The table lists 9,000 or so clones, 66% of them singletons. The source is a person aged 45 to 60 with breast cancer. Sequencing was carried out using breast tumor tissue.

The CDR3 coding sequence is TGTGCCTGGAGTACAGGGGTTCACGAGCAGTACTTC. Encoded protein: CAWSTGVHEQYF. This chain connects TRBV30 to TRBJ2-5; the match to TRBD1 covers 7 bases. The DNA end favors TRBJ2-7, so the J call may be wrong. Germline-derived CDR1 and CDR2 are GTSNPN and SVGIG (reference sequence). The CDR3 covers 12 residues.